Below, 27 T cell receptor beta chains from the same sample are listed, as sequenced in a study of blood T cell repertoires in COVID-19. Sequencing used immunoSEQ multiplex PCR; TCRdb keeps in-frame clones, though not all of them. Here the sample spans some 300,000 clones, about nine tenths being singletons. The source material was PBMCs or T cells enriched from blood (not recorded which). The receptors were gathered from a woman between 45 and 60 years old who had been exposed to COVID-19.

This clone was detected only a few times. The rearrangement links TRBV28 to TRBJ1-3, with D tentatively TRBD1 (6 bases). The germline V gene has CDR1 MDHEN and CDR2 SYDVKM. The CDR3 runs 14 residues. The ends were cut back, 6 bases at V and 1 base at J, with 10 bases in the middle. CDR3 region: CASSRGTSGNTIYF. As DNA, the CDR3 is TGTGCCAGCAGCCGAGGGACATCTGGAAACACCATATATTTT.

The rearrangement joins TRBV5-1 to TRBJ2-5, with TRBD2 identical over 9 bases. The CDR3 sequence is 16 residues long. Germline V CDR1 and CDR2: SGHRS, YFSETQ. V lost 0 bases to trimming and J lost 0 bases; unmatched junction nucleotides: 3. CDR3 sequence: CASSLVASGDQETQYF. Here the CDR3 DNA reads TGCGCCAGCAGCTTGGTGGCTAGCGGGGACCAAGAGACCCAGTACTTC.

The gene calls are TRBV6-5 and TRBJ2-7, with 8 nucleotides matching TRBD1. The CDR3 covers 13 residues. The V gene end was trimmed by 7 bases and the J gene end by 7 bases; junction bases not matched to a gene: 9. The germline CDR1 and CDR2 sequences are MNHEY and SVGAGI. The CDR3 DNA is TGTGCCAGCATCCCAGGACAGGGTGGGGAGCAGTACTTC. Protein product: CASIPGQGGEQYF.

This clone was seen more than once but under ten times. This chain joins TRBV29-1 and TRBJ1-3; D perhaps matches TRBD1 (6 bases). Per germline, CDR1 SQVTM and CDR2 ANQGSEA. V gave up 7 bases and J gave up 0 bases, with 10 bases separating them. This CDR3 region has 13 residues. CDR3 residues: CSGQESSGNTIYF. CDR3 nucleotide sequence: TGCAGCGGACAGGAGTCCTCTGGAAACACCATATATTTT.

CDR3 protein: CASSPWGLAGGRPLNEQFF. In nucleotides, the CDR3 is TGTGCCAGCAGCCCCTGGGGACTAGCGGGGGGGCGGCCCCTCAATGAGCAGTTCTTC. The J gene is TRBJ2-1, the V gene TRBV3-1 (or the pseudogene TRBV3-2); 16 positions agree with TRBD2. V shed 4 bases and J 6 bases; nucleotides not matched to a gene: 12. Germline-derived CDR1 and CDR2 are LGHDT and YNNKEL (reference sequence). CDR3 size: 19 residues.

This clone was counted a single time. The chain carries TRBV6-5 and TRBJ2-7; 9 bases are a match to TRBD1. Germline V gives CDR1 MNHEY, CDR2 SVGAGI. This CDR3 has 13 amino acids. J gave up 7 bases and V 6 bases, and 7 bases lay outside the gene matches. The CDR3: CASRTGGSGEQYF. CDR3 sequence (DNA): TGTGCCAGCAGGACAGGGGGATCGGGAGAGCAGTACTTC.

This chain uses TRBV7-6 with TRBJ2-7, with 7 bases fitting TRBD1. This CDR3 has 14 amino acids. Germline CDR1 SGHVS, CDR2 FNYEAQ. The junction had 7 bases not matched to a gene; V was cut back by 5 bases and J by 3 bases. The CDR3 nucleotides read TGTGCCAGCAGCCAAACGGGACAGATCTACGAGCAGTACTTC. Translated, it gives CASSQTGQIYEQYF.

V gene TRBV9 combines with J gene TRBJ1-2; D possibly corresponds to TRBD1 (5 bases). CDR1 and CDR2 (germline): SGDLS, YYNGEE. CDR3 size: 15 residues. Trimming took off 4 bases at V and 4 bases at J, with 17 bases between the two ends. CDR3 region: CASSSQNAGGYGYTF. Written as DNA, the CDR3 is TGTGCCAGCAGCTCCCAGAACGCGGGGGGCTATGGCTACACCTTC.

The CDR3 sequence is CASSKRQGNEQFF. The CDR3 DNA reads TGTGCCAGCAGCAAAAGACAGGGCAATGAGCAGTTCTTC. The chain recombines TRBV2 with TRBJ2-1, with TRBD1 matching over 7 bases. Trimming removed 6 bases from V and 6 bases from J; junction bases left unmatched: 5. Germline V lookup: CDR1 SNHLY, CDR2 FYNNEI. The CDR3 extends over 13 amino acids. The full variable domain, its missing parts supplied by reference TRBV2 and TRBJ2-1, is EPEVTQTPSHQVTQMGQEVILRCVPISNHLYFYWYRQILGQKVEFLVSFYNNEISEKSEIFDDQFSVERPDGSNFTLKIRSTKLEDSAMYFCASSKRQGNEQFFGPGTRLTVL.

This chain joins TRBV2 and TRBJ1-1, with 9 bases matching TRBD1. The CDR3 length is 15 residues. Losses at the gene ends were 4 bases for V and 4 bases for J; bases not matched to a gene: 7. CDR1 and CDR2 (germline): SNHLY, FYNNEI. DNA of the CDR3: TGTGCCAGCAGTGGGCCCGACAGGGGGGTCACTGAAGCTTTCTTT. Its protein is CASSGPDRGVTEAFF.

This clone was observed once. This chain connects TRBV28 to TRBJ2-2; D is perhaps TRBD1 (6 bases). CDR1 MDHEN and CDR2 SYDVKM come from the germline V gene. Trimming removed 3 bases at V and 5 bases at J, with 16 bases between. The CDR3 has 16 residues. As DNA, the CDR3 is TGTGCCAGCAGTTTGGGCCAGGGGATGGGGACCGGGGAGCTGTTTTTT. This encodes CASSLGQGMGTGELFF.

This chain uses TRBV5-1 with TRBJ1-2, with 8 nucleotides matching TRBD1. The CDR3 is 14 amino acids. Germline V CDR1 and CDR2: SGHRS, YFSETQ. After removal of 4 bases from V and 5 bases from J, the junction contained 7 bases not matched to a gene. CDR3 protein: CASSEQGAGYGYTF. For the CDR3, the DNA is TGCGCCAGCAGCGAGCAGGGGGCAGGGTATGGCTACACCTTC.

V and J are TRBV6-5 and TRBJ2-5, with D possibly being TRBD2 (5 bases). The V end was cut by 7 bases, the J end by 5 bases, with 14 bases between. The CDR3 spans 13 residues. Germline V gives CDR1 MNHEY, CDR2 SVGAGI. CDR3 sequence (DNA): TGTGCCAGCACTACCGGGGTGTTGGAGACCCAGTACTTC. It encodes CASTTGVLETQYF.

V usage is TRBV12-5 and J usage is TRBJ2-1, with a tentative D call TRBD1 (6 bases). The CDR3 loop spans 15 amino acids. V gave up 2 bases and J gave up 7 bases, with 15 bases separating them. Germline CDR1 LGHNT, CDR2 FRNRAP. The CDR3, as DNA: TGTGCTAGTGGTTTGTTCCAGGGGTTCGTAAATGAGCAGTTCTTC. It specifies CASGLFQGFVNEQFF.

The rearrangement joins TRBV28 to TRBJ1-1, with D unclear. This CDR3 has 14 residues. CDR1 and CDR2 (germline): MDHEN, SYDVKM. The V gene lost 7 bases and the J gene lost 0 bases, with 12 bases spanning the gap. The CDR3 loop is CASTRGSLNTEAFF. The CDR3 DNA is TGTGCCAGCACCCGAGGCAGTTTGAACACTGAAGCTTTCTTT.

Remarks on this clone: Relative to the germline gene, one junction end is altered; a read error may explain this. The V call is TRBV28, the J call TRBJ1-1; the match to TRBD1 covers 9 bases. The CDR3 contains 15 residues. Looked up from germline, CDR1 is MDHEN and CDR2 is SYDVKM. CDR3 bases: TGTGCCAGCAGCCCCGACAGGGGGTTGAAGACTGAAGCTTTCTTT. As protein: CASSPDRGLKTEAFF.

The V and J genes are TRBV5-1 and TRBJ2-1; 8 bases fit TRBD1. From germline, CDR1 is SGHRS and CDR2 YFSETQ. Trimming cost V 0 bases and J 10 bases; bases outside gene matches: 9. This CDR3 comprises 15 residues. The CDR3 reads CASSLDGQGNTEQFF. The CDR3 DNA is TGCGCCAGCAGCTTGGATGGACAGGGTAATACAGAGCAGTTCTTC. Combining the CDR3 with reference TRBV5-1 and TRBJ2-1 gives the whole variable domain KAGVTQTPRYLIKTRGQQVTLSCSPISGHRSVSWYQQTPGQGLQFLFEYFSETQRNKGNFPGRFSGRQFSNSRSEMNVSTLELGDSALYLCASSLDGQGNTEQFFGPGTRLTVL.

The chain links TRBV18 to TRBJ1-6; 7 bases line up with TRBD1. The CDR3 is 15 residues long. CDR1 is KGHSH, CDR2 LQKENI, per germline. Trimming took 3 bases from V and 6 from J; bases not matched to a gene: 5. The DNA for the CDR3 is TGTGCCAGCTCACCGTCAGGGGGATCTAATTCACCCCTCCACTTT. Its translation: CASSPSGGSNSPLHF.

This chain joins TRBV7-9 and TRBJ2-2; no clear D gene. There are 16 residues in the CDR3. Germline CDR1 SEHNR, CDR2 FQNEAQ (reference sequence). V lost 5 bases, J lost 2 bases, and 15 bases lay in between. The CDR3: CASSPSVGFNTGELFF. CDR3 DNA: TGTGCCAGCAGCCCAAGTGTCGGTTTCAACACCGGGGAGCTGTTTTTT.

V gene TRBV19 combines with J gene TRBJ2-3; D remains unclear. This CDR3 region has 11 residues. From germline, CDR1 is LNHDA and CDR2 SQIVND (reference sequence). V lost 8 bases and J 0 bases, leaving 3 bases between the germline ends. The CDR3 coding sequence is TGTGCCAGTCGGAGCACAGATACGCAGTATTTT. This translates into CASRSTDTQYF.

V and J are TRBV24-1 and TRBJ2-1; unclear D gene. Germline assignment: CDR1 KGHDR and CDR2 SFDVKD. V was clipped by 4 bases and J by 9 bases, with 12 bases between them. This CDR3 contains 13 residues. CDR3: CATSEPGQAEQFF. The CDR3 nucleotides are TGTGCCACCAGTGAACCAGGTCAGGCTGAGCAGTTCTTC.

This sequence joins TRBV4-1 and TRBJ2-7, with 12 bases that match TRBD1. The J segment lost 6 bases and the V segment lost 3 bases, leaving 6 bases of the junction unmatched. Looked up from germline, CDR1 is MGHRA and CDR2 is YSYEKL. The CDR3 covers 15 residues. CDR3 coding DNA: TGCGCCAGCAGCCAGGGACAGGGGGCTGACTTCGAGCAGTACTTC. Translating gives CASSQGQGADFEQYF.

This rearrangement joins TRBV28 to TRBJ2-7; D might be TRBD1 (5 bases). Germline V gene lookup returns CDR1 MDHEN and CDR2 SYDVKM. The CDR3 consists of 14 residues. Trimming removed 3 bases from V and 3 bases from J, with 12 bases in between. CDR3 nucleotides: TGTGCCAGCAGTTTCCACAGGAACATCTACGAGCAGTACTTC. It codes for CASSFHRNIYEQYF.

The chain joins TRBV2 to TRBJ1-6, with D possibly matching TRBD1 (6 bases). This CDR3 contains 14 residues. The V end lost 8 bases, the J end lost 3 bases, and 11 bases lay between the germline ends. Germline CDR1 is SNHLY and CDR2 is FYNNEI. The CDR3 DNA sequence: TGTGCCAGCGGCTCACAGGGCTATAATTCACCCCTCCACTTT. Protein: CASGSQGYNSPLHF. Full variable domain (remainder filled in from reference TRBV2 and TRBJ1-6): EPEVTQTPSHQVTQMGQEVILRCVPISNHLYFYWYRQILGQKVEFLVSFYNNEISEKSEIFDDQFSVERPDGSNFTLKIRSTKLEDSAMYFCASGSQGYNSPLHFGNGTRLTVT.

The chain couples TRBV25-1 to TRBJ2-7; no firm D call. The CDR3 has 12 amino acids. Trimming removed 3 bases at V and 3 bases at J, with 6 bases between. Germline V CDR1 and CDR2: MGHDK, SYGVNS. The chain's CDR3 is CASSDSFYEQYF. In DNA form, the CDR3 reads TGTGCCAGCAGTGATTCCTTCTACGAGCAGTACTTC.

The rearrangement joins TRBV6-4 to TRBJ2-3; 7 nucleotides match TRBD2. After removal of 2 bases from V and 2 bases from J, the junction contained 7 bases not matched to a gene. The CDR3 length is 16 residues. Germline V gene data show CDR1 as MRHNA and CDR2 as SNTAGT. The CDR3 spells CASSDAAGRYTDTQYF. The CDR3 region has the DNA TGTGCCAGCAGTGACGCAGCCGGGAGGTACACAGATACGCAGTATTTT.

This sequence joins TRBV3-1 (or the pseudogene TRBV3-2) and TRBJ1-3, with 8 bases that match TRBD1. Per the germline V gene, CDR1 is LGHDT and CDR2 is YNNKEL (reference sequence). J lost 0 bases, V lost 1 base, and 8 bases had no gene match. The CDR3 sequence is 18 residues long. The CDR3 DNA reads TGTGCCAGCAGCCAAGTTCGACGACAGGGGAACTCTGGAAACACCATATATTTT. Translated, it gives CASSQVRRQGNSGNTIYF.